This T cell receptor (beta chain) was obtained from a study of T cells in tuberculosis. Study-level background: CD1B tetramers identified T cells specific for mycobacterial lipid GMM. Study-wide findings and caveats: Samples were chosen by availability of cryopreserved specimens.

Trimming took 7 bases from V and 1 from J, leaving 10 bases between them. The CDR3 length is 13 residues. Per germline, CDR1 LNHNV and CDR2 YYDKDF (reference sequence). About this clone: Its matching antigen is unknown.

Clones were read by immunoSEQ multiplex PCR, and TCRdb kept only the in-frame ones, dropping some. The sample holds 30,000 to 35,000 clones, over 95% seen once. At study entry, adolescents had tuberculin skin tests and IGRA screening. Sequenced material: PBMCs. J is TRBJ2-5 and V is TRBV15; D may be TRBD1 (6 bases). The sequence derives from a donor aged 10-30 years with latent tuberculosis or without tuberculosis infection. The CDR3 DNA is TGTGCCACCAACCCAGGGGCCCAAGAGACCCAGTACTTC. It encodes CATNPGAQETQYF. The full variable domain, in which reference TRBV15 and TRBJ2-5 provide the parts outside the CDR3, is DAMVIQNPRYQVTQFGKPVTLSCSQTLNHNVMYWYQQKSSQAPKLLFHYYDKDFNNEADTPDNFQSRRPNTSFCFLDIRSPGLGDTAMYLCATNPGAQETQYFGPGTRLLVL.